One sample yielded the 3 T cell receptor beta chains listed below, sequenced in a study of blood T cell repertoires in COVID-19 (TCRdb year 2020). Libraries were prepared through the immunoSEQ multiplex PCR assay. The clones in this table, taken by TCRdb from immuneACCESS, are in-frame only. Not every clone is retained; where verified, under half of the shortfall comes from an unresolved V gene, and the cause of the rest is unknown. The sample table holds 350,000 to 450,000 clones, of which around nine tenths were seen once. The ten largest clones take up about 1.7% of the sample. The sample was PBMCs or T cells enriched from blood (not recorded which). Receptors were obtained from a woman aged 25-40 years who had recovered from COVID-19.

The rearrangement joins TRBV5-1 to TRBJ2-6; TRBD2 matches 13 bases. V was clipped by 3 bases and J by 1 base; unmatched bases: 1. The V gene's germline CDR1 is SGHRS and CDR2 YFSETQ. The CDR3 runs to 17 residues. CDR3 sequence: CASSSTSGRSGANVLTF. For the CDR3, the DNA is TGCGCCAGCAGCTCGACTAGCGGGAGGTCTGGGGCCAACGTCCTGACTTTC.

The V and J genes are TRBV6-2 or TRBV6-3 and TRBJ2-7, with 11 bases matching TRBD2. After removal of 5 bases from V and 1 base from J, the junction contained 4 bases not matched to a gene. The CDR3 loop spans 15 amino acids. Germline CDR1 reads MNHEY; CDR2 reads SVGEGT. In nucleotides, the CDR3 is TGTGCCAGCAGTAAAACTAGCGGGAGATCCTACGAGCAGTACTTC. Residues: CASSKTSGRSYEQYF.

V gene TRBV10-2 combines with J gene TRBJ2-3; 15 positions agree with TRBD2. Germline lookup yields CDR1 WSHSY and CDR2 SAAADI. The J segment lost 5 bases and the V segment lost 7 bases, leaving 7 bases of the junction unmatched. The CDR3 has 16 amino acids. The CDR3 DNA is TGCGCCAGCATAGCGGGACTAGCGGGAGGTGTAGATACGCAGTATTTT. Translating it yields CASIAGLAGGVDTQYF.